This T cell receptor beta chain was obtained from a study of OX40 agonist ivuxolimab in advanced cancers. For the study at large: Patients enrolled in dose escalation were diagnosed with hepatocellular carcinoma, melanoma, renal cell or head and neck cancer. Mean age approximately 59 years, range about 20 to 85; roughly 80% male.

The protocol was immunoSEQ multiplex PCR, while the TCRdb copy is restricted to in-frame clones and leaves out a portion. This table holds over 45,000 clones, approximately 80% found once. Autoimmune disease history or systemic immunosuppression led to patient exclusion. Blood specimens came from baseline, cycle 4 day 1, and cycle 7 day 1. The CDR3 spans 13 residues. CDR1 and CDR2 (germline): LNHDA, SQIVND (reference sequence). Trimming took off 4 bases at V and 0 bases at J, with 7 bases between the two ends. The chain employs TRBV19 and TRBJ2-7; D is uncertain. Source: CD4+ or CD8+ T cells sorted from blood, taken in a trial of the OX40 agonist ivuxolimab. The clonotype was recovered from an adult with an advanced solid tumor such as melanoma, head and neck, liver or kidney cancer. This CDR3 reads CASSTTSSYEQYF. In nucleotides, the CDR3 is TGTGCCAGTAGTACAACGAGCTCCTACGAGCAGTACTTC.